Reported below is one T cell receptor (beta chain). This receptor's antigen is unknown. The sample holds no much larger clone one base away, and base qualities are not on file. The V end loses 5 bases and the J end loses 7 bases, and a stretch of 15 bases separates them. Spanning cysteine to phenylalanine, the CDR3 consists of 13 amino acids. Here the CDR3 DNA is all that survives: 39 bases in frame from base 1. CDR1 SGHAT and CDR2 FQDESV were looked up in the germline V gene (reference sequence). This sample is part of a study of OX40 agonist ivuxolimab in advanced cancers. Concerning the study at large: Ivuxolimab was a fully human IgG2 agonistic monoclonal antibody targeting the costimulatory receptor OX40 (CD134). Intravenous ivuxolimab was administered to patients every 2 weeks at six dose levels: 0.01, 0.1, 0.3, 1.5, 3 and 10 mg/kg. Among the roughly 52 dose-escalation patients, 19 had hepatocellular carcinoma, roughly 15 melanoma, 9 renal cell carcinoma and 9 head and neck cancer. In the dose-escalation cohort, 75% to 85% of patients were male, and the mean age was approximately 60 years with a range of roughly 23 to 79. Prior anti-PD-1, anti-PD-L1 or anti-CTLA-4 therapy was permitted, and checkpoint inhibitors had been received by about 36% of dose-escalation patients. Three dose-escalation patients achieved partial responses, one with hepatocellular carcinoma and two with cutaneous melanoma. The purpose of peripheral TCRbeta sequencing was to test whether ivuxolimab changed TCR sequence diversity and led to clonal T-cell expansion. The paper reports the monotherapy dose-escalation portion (N = 52 patients) of the phase I ivuxolimab trial. Overall results and qualifications from the work: In partial responders in the 0.1-3.0 mg/kg groups, normalized peripheral clonal expansion was found to be among the lowest, especially among CD8+ T cells. At doses of 0.1 to 3.0 mg/kg, clonal expansion of both CD4+ and CD8+ blood T cells was observed from baseline to week 6. After ivuxolimab, expanded clones were on average more numerous among CD8+ T cells than among CD4+ T cells. Low levels of normalized T-cell clonal expansion were also seen in some patients who did not respond. The antigen specificity of the clonally expanded peripheral T cells was not determined.

Patients with a history of autoimmune disease or receiving systemic immunosuppression were excluded from the trial. Peripheral blood for TCR sequencing was collected from all dose cohorts at baseline, on cycle 4 day 1, and on cycle 7 day 1. The samples were drawn from a first-in-human, open-label, multicenter phase I dose-escalation trial of ivuxolimab. Adults with locally advanced or metastatic melanoma, renal cell carcinoma, hepatocellular carcinoma or head and neck squamous cell carcinoma were enrolled in the trial. Before TCR sequencing, CD4+ and CD8+ T cells were separately sorted from peripheral blood. Genomic DNA was extracted from sorted cells for sequencing of the TCRbeta CDR3 region. The immunoSEQ Assay was used for sequencing of TCRbeta CDR3 regions. Sourced from immuneACCESS, this table was stored by TCRdb with only in-frame sequences that have V and J called. A share of the clones is absent; for the studies checked, an unresolved V gene accounts for under half, and the remainder has no known explanation. The sample table shows around 40,000 clones, and around 87% are seen once. The ten top clones hold roughly 3.6% of the sample.

This clonotype originated in an adult with an advanced solid tumor such as melanoma, head and neck, liver or kidney cancer. The sequence is built from TRBV11-1 and TRBJ2-7; the D gene cannot be named for sure. The sequencing here drew on CD4+ or CD8+ T cells sorted from blood, taken in a trial of the OX40 agonist ivuxolimab. The DNA sequence is given as TGTGCCAGCAGCAAGTACCGTTTTGAAGAGCAGTACTTC. This encodes CASSKYRFEEQYF.